The TCR beta chain under discussion was sequenced for a study of blood T cells in healthy people across ages. Primed by a sample-barcoded 5' primer and a J-beta primer mix, a second PCR proceeded for about 6 to 11 cycles. MiXCR, applied by TCRdb to the 5' RACE reads, yields one record per CDR3 protein. Of 800,000 to 1,300,000 distinct CDR3 sequences in the sample, about 25% were seen once. Germline V gene data show CDR1 as SQVTM and CDR2 as ANQGSEA. The V gene lost 1 base and the J gene lost 0 bases, with 13 bases spanning the gap. This CDR3 is built from 15 residues. This same sample was also taken into another study, of T cells of mothers and their children.

The V and J genes are TRBV29-1 and TRBJ2-7; D may be TRBD2 (5 bases). This TCR was recovered from a girl aged 2-10 years in good health. Sequenced input: blood. CDR3 bases: TGCAGCGTTGAAGTAGGACTCCCAAGCTCCTACGAGCAGTACTTC. Its protein is CSVEVGLPSSYEQYF.